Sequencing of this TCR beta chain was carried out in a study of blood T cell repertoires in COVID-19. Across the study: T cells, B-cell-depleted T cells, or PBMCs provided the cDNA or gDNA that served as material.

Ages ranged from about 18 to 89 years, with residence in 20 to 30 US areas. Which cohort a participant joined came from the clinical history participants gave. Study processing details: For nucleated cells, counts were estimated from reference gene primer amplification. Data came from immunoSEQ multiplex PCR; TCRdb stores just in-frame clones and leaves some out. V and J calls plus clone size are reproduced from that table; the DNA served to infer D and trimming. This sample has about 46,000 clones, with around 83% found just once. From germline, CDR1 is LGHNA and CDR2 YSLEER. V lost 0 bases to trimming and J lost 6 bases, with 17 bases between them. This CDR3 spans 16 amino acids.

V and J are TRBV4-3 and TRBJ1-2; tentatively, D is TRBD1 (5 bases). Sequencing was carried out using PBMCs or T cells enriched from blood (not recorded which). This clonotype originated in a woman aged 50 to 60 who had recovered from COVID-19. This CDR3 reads CASSQDLAGPGHGYTF. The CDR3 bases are TGCGCCAGCAGCCAAGATTTGGCAGGGCCGGGTCATGGCTACACCTTC.